Here is one TCR beta chain with its context. The source of the sample is a study of blood T cell repertoires in COVID-19. This CDR3 has 13 residues. V was trimmed by 0 bases and J by 7 bases, leaving 8 bases between them. Germline loops: CDR1 SGHDT, CDR2 YYEEEE. In the authors' methods: Scientists estimated how many nucleated cells there were by amplifying reference gene primers. The protocol was immunoSEQ multiplex PCR, while the TCRdb copy is restricted to in-frame clones and leaves out a portion. The V and J calls and the clone size are those of that table, but D and trimming were determined from the DNA. The sample yields 30,000 or so clones, 80% to 90% seen once.

This clonotype was sampled from a woman at least 80 years old with active or convalescent COVID-19. The chain uses TRBV5-6 and TRBJ1-5, with a weak D call TRBD1 (5 bases). Sequencing used peripheral blood. CDR3 in amino acids: CASSLEGRQPQHF. In nucleotides, the CDR3 is TGTGCCAGCAGCTTGGAGGGGAGGCAGCCCCAGCATTTT.